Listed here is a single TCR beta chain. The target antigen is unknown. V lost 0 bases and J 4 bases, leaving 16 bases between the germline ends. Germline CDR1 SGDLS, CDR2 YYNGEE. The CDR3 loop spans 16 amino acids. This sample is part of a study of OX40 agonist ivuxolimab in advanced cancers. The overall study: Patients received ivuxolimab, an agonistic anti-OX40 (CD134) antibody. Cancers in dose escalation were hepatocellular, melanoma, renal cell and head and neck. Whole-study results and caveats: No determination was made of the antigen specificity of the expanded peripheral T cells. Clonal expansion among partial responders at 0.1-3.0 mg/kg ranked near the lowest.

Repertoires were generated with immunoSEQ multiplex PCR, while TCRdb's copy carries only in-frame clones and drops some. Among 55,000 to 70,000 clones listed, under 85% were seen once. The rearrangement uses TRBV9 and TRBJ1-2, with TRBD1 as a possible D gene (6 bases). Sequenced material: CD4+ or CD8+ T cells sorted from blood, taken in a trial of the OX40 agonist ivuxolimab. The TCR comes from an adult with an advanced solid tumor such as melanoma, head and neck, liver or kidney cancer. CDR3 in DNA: TGTGCCAGCAGCGTAGATGCAGGGGCGACTTTCTATGGCTACACCTTC. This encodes CASSVDAGATFYGYTF.